The next 16 T cell receptor beta chains were all read from a single sample in a study of tumor-infiltrating lymphocytes in primary liver carcinoma (dated by TCRdb to about 2017). Without any cell sorting, total RNA and DNA were co-extracted from around 18-30 mg of bulk tissue using the AllPrep DNA/RNA mini kit. The listed sequencing device is Illumina HiSeq 2500. A constant-region primer and ProtoScript II reverse transcriptase were used to reverse-transcribe TCRbeta-specific cDNA from around 540 ng total RNA. TCRbeta libraries were built with three nested multiplex PCR rounds, a slightly modified ARM-PCR procedure. The first two PCR rounds used multiplex TRBV1-TRBV30 forward primers with a Cbeta reverse primer, each for around 10 cycles. The public sequencing data were trimmed at Q25 with fastp and processed into clonotypes with MiXCR by TCRdb, which kept only in-frame beta chains. Each CDR3 protein appears once, grouped with its most common genes and DNA. Counted in this sample were roughly 49,000 distinct CDR3 sequences; around 73% of them appeared once. Approximately 25% of the sample comes from the top ten.

The sequenced sample consisted of liver tumor tissue from sampling region 5. In the paper's terms, the cell subset or site label means: tumor region T5, tumor centre. The receptors here all came from a man aged 35 to 55 with primary liver carcinoma and hepatitis B virus infection.

CDR3 sequence: CRCATGSGIGELFF. The CDR3, as DNA: TGCAGATGTGCGACAGGCAGTGGCATCGGGGAGCTGTTTTTT. The rearrangement uses TRBV29-1 and TRBJ2-2; D may be TRBD1 (6 bases). The CDR3 runs 14 residues. The germline V gene encodes CDR1 SQVTM and CDR2 ANQGSEA.

Worth noting for this clonotype: In this CDR3 the conserved last residue, phenylalanine or tryptophan, is missing, so a read error is likely. The rearrangement joins TRBV12-3 or TRBV12-4 to TRBJ2-7, with TRBD2 identical over 14 bases. This CDR3 is built from 18 residues. Here the CDR3 reads CASRHSGTSGSPSYEQYL. The CDR3 nucleotides are TGTGCCAGCAGGCACTCGGGGACTAGCGGGAGCCCCTCCTACGAACAGTACTTA.

Concerning this clonotype itself: One end of the junction is discordant with germline, which a read error may explain. V and J are TRBV14 and TRBJ2-1; TRBD2 is a possible D gene (6 bases). This CDR3 has 16 residues. Germline CDR1 is SGHDN and CDR2 is FVKESK. Here the CDR3 DNA reads TGTGCCAGCAATGCCGTGGCGGGATGGGTAAACAATGGGCAGTTCTTC. It yields the protein CASNAVAGWVNNGQFF.

A single count supports this clonotype. Germline and junction disagree at one end, which may indicate a read error. J is TRBJ2-5 and V is TRBV2; 9 positions agree with TRBD2. CDR3 length: 15 residues. Germline V gene lookup returns CDR1 SNHLY and CDR2 FYNNEI. CDR3 coding DNA: TGTACCAGCAGTGAGGGATTAGCGGGAGCCCAGACCCAGTACTTC. This gives the protein CTSSEGLAGAQTQYF.

The chain carries TRBV11-2 and TRBJ2-1, with 11 bases identical to TRBD2. The CDR3 totals 18 residues. Germline CDR1 reads SGHAT; CDR2 reads FQNNGV. Trimming cost V 5 bases and J 0 bases; bases outside gene matches: 9. As DNA, the CDR3 is TGTGCCAGCAGCCCAGGGACTAGCGGTTCTAGCTCCTACAATGAGCAGTTCTTC. It encodes CASSPGTSGSSSYNEQFF.

The sample holds one count of this clonotype. One end of the junction is discordant with germline, which a read error may explain. The V call is TRBV29-1, the J call TRBJ2-3, with D possibly being TRBD1 or TRBD2 (5 bases each). Germline CDR1 SQVTM, CDR2 ANQGSEA. The CDR3 is made up of 15 amino acids. The CDR3 nucleotides are TGCAGGGTTGAGGTCGGGGCCGACATCACAGATACGCAGTATTTT. Translated: CRVEVGADITDTQYF.

In regard to this clonotype: The junction does not match germline at one end; this may be a read error. The chain combines TRBV5-1 with TRBJ2-1; 7 bases agree with TRBD1. Germline V gene sequence: CDR1 SGHRS, CDR2 YFSETQ. This CDR3 contains 15 residues. The CDR3 DNA reads as TGCGCCACCAGCTTGGAGACAGGGTCCTACAATGAGCAGTTCTTC. This gives the protein CATSLETGSYNEQFF.

On this clonotype: One end of the junction varies from germline; a read error may be responsible. V gene TRBV7-8 combines with J gene TRBJ2-7, with 12 bases identical to TRBD1. The CDR3 runs 15 residues. Germline V gene lookup returns CDR1 SGHVS and CDR2 FQNEAQ. The CDR3 nucleotides read TGTGCCAGAAGCTTAAACCGGGACAGGGGGCGCGAGCAGTACTTC. Protein product: CARSLNRDRGREQYF.

This chain connects TRBV14 to TRBJ1-4; unclear D gene. Looked up from germline, CDR1 is SGHDN and CDR2 is FVKESK. Trimming removed 8 bases from V and 10 bases from J, with 17 bases in between. This CDR3 spans 13 amino acids. The CDR3 bases are TGTGCCAGCGCTTACTCCTTCGAAGGAAAACTGTTTTTT. Its translation is CASAYSFEGKLFF.

The chain employs TRBV12-3 or TRBV12-4 and TRBJ1-5; D is perhaps TRBD1 (6 bases). The CDR3 length is 15 residues. For the CDR3, the DNA is TGTGTCGGCACGCGGGACACCGCAATAAATCAGCCCCAGCATTTT. Protein sequence: CVGTRDTAINQPQHF.

J is TRBJ1-2 and V is TRBV4-3; D not resolved. Germline lookup yields CDR1 LGHNA and CDR2 YSLEER. The CDR3 spans 14 residues. V shed 0 bases and J shed 12 bases, with 17 bases lying between them. CDR3 DNA: TGCGCCAGCAGCCAAGAAGAGGGAGGAAGAGGCCACACCTTC. Encoded protein: CASSQEEGGRGHTF.

The chain carries TRBV12-3 or TRBV12-4 and TRBJ1-1, with D possibly TRBD1 on 5 matching bases. The CDR3 is 14 residues long. Written as DNA, the CDR3 is TGTGCTTGCAGCTCTAGTGACAGCAACACTGAAGCTTTCTTT. Translation: CACSSSDSNTEAFF.

A note on this clonotype: Its ends do not fully match the called genes, so a read error is possible. The chain couples TRBV7-9 to TRBJ1-5; D call uncertain. The germline CDR1 and CDR2 sequences are SEHNR and FQNEAQ (reference sequence). The CDR3 loop spans 12 amino acids. As DNA, the CDR3 is TGTGCCAGCTGCTTAGCGGATGTGCCCCAGCATTTT. Translating gives CASCLADVPQHF.

The rearrangement links TRBV6-5 to TRBJ2-7, with D possibly matching TRBD1 (5 bases). The CDR3 sequence is 14 residues long. The germline V and J ends were trimmed by 9 bases and 2 bases, with 17 bases remaining between them. The germline V gene encodes CDR1 MNHEY and CDR2 SVGAGI. In DNA form, the CDR3 reads TGTGCCAGTAGGCTGCCGACAGCTACCTACGAGCAGTACTTC. It codes for CASRLPTATYEQYF.

The chain uses TRBV7-8 and TRBJ2-7; possible D gene TRBD1, 6 bases. The germline gives CDR1 SGHVS, CDR2 FQNEAQ. V was clipped by 6 bases and J by 5 bases, with 17 bases between them. The CDR3 is 14 residues long. The CDR3 coding sequence is TGTGCCAGCAGTCCGAGGGACATCCGCCACGAGCAGTACTTC. Protein sequence: CASSPRDIRHEQYF.

CDR3 DNA: TGCAGTACGAGAGGAGCCGGGATTAGCGGGATTGATGAGCAGTTCTTC. Protein sequence: CSTRGAGISGIDEQFF. This chain uses TRBV20-1 with TRBJ2-1, with 8 bases identical to TRBD2. Germline V gene lookup returns CDR1 DFQATT and CDR2 SNEGSKA (reference sequence). CDR3 length equals 16 residues. J was trimmed by 8 bases and V by 8 bases; bases with no gene match: 20.